Sequencing of this TCR beta chain was carried out in a study of T cells in Graves' hyperthyroidism and ophthalmopathy. Researchers took RNA transcripts and amplified the TCR beta CDR3 regions from them. The primer set for the first-round RT-PCR of the TCR CDR3 was HTBI. TCRdb re-derived calls from the multiplex PCR reads in MiXCR, one entry per CDR3 protein. In the table there are about 640,000 distinct CDR3 sequences, less than 25% of which are singletons. Trimming removed 0 bases from V and 8 bases from J, with 13 bases in between. Germline V gene sequence: CDR1 LNHNV, CDR2 YYDKDF (reference sequence). There are 14 residues in the CDR3.

Source material: blood. This receptor was identified in a man aged 25 to 45 with Graves' ophthalmopathy. The chain links TRBV15 to TRBJ1-2, with D possibly TRBD1 on 6 matching bases. As DNA, the CDR3 is TGTGCCACCAGCAGAGATGAGGGGGTCGGGGGCTACACCTTC. Protein sequence: CATSRDEGVGGYTF.